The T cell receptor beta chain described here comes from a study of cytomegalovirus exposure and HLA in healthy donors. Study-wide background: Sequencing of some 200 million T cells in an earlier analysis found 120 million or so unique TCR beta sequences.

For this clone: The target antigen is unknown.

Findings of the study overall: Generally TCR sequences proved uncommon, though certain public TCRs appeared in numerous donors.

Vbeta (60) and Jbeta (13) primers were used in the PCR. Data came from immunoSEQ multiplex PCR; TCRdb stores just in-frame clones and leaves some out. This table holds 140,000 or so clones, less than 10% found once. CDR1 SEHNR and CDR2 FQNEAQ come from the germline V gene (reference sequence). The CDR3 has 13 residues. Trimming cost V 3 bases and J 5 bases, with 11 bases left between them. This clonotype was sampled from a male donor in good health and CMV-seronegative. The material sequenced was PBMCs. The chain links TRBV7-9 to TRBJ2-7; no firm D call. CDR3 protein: CASSFGLGHEQYF. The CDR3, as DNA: TGTGCCAGCAGCTTTGGATTGGGCCACGAGCAGTACTTC.